This T cell receptor beta chain was found in a study of cytomegalovirus exposure and HLA in healthy donors. The primer mix had 60 Vbeta and 13 Jbeta primers. Method: immunoSEQ multiplex PCR; TCRdb's copy keeps in-frame clones and lacks some. Among roughly 110,000 clones, about three quarters were seen once, and the ten largest hold 6.1%. V shed 0 bases and J shed 1 base, with 16 bases lying between them. CDR3 length: 17 residues. Germline CDR1 SGHDN, CDR2 FVKESK. The receptor was derived from a woman between 45 and 60 years old in good health and CMV-seropositive. The sequenced material came from PBMCs. The gene calls are TRBV14 and TRBJ2-7; no reliable D call. The CDR3 loop reads CASSQEVSPGFSYEQYF. The DNA for the CDR3 is TGTGCCAGCAGCCAAGAGGTCAGTCCAGGCTTTTCCTACGAGCAGTACTTC.